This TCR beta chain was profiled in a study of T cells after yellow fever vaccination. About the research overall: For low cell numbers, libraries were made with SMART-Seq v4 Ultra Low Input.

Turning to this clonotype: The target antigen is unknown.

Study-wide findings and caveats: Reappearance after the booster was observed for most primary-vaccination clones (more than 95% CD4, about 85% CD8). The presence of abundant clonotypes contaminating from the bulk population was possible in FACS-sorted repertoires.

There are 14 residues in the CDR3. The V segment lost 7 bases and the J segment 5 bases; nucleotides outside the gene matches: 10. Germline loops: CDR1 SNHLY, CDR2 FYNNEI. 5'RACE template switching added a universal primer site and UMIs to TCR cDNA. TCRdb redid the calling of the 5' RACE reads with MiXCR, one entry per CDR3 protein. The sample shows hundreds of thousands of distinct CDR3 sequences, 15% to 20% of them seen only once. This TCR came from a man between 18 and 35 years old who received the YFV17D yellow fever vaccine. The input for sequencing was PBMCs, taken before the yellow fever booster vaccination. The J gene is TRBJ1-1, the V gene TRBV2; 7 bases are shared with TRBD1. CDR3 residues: CASTVIRGGTEAFF. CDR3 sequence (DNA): TGTGCCAGCACAGTAATCAGGGGGGGAACTGAAGCTTTCTTT.